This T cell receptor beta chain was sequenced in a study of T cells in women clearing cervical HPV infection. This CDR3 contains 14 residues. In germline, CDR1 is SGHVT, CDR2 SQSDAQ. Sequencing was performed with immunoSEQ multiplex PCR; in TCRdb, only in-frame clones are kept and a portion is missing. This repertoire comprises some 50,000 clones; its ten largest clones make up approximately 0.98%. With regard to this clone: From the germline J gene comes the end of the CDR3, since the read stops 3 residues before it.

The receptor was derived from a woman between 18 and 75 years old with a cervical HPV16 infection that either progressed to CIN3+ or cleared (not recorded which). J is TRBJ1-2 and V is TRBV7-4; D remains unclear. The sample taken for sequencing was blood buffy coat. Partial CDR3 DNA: TGTGCCAGCATCATACTAGCGGAAACAGATACC. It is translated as CASIILAETDT. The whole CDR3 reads CASIILAETDTYTF. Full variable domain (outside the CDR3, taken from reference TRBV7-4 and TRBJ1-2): GAGVSQSPRYKVAKRGRDVALRCDSISGHVTLYWYRQTLGQGSEVLTYSQSDAQRDKSGRPSGRFSAERPERSVSTLKIQRTEQGDSAVYLCASIILAETDTYTFGSGTRLTVV.